This T cell receptor beta chain stems from a study of regulatory T cells in long-lasting Graves disease. Documented time point: newly diagnosed GD, antithyroid drugs for less than 3 months. There was RNA extracted from PBMCs, and the TCR library was made from it. Between the trimmed V and J ends, which lost 2 bases and 6 bases, there was a span of 5 bases. This CDR3 region has 12 residues. Germline-derived CDR1 and CDR2 are LGHDT and YNNKEL (reference sequence). Arm-PCR of CDR3 regions and iRepertoire HTBI primers were used to build TCR beta libraries. TCRdb re-called the multiplex PCR reads with MiXCR, one entry per CDR3 protein. This table holds approximately 400,000 distinct CDR3 sequences, about an eighth found once. Study-wide results and limits: TRBV28, TRBJ1-2 and TRBJ2-5 were favored in persistent disease.

This clonotype has a count of ten or more. The antigen remains undetermined. This sample was shared with a second study, whose subject was T cells in Graves' hyperthyroidism and ophthalmopathy. That paper notes: It was uncontrolled infection, other autoimmune disease, pregnancy or lactation that excluded patients. Using the HTBI primer set, a first-round RT-PCR was run on the TCR CDR3. Researchers found most expanded thyroid clonotypes above 0.001 in blood as well.

The chain links TRBV3-1 to TRBJ2-1; no clear D. This material consisted of peripheral blood mononuclear cells (PBMCs), taken at new diagnosis, from a patient treated with antithyroid drugs. The receptor was derived from a woman younger than 35 with Graves disease. The CDR3 spells CASSQSSNEQFF. DNA of the CDR3: TGTGCCAGCAGCCAATCGAGCAATGAGCAGTTCTTC.